This TCR beta chain was profiled in a study of PD-1 blockade in classical Hodgkin lymphoma. All the patients suffered relapse after autologous stem cell transplantation, and brentuximab vedotin exposure differed. The CDR3 is made up of 13 amino acids. Germline loops: CDR1 SQVTM, CDR2 ANQGSEA. Between the trimmed V and J ends, which lost 6 bases and 4 bases, there was a span of 15 bases. TCRdb keeps only in-frame clones here, not all; method: immunoSEQ multiplex PCR. The repertoire includes about 40,000 clones, about two thirds of them detected once, and approximately 3% sits in the top ten. There are a few counts of this clone.

The input for sequencing was peripheral blood mononuclear cells (PBMCs), taken at baseline. This sequence originates from a human donor with classical Hodgkin lymphoma. This rearrangement joins TRBV29-1 to TRBJ1-1; TRBD1 might be the D (6 bases). CDR3 protein: CSVKKQGTTEAFF. Here the CDR3 DNA reads TGCAGCGTCAAAAAACAGGGCACCACTGAAGCTTTCTTT.